These T cell receptor beta chains were read from a single sample in a study of cytomegalovirus exposure and HLA in healthy donors. Assay used: immunoSEQ multiplex PCR; TCRdb lists only in-frame clones, some missing. The sample contains tens of thousands of clones, roughly 9.1% of which appear only once. The sequencing input was PBMCs. The receptors were gathered from a man aged 55 to 70 in good health and CMV-seropositive. Both conserved end residues are part of each CDR3. D genes are given only for firm matches. Expanded clones are given a class, and other clones once, few, many or no size at all.

J gene,V gene,D gene,clone size,CDR3 DNA,CDR3 protein
TRBJ1-1,TRBV30,TRBD1,-,TGTGCCTGGGGGGGACAGCCGAACACTGAAGCTTTCTTT,CAWGGQPNTEAFF
TRBJ2-7,TRBV10-3,-,few,TGTGCCATCAGTGAGAGGAGTCCGGATGAGCAGTACTTC,CAISERSPDEQYF
TRBJ1-4,TRBV6-5,TRBD1,few,TGTGCCAGCAGTTACGAGACAGGGCGTGAAAAACTGTTTTTT,CASSYETGREKLFF
TRBJ2-2,TRBV11-1,TRBD1,few,TGTGCCAGCAGCTCCCAAACACAGACAGGGGGGACCGGGGAGCTGTTTTTT,CASSSQTQTGGTGELFF
TRBJ2-3,TRBV7-6,-,-,TGTGCCAGCAGCGCGAACTCCCCGAGCACAGATACGCAGTATTTT,CASSANSPSTDTQYF
TRBJ1-6,TRBV4-1,-,-,TGCGCCAGCAGCCCCTGGACAGATAAGGATTCACCCCTCCACTTT,CASSPWTDKDSPLHF
TRBJ1-2,TRBV18,TRBD1,-,TGTGCCAGCTCACCAGACAGGGCGTCTGGCTACACCTTC,CASSPDRASGYTF
TRBJ2-2,TRBV19,-,-,TGTGCCAGTAGTATGTCAGGTAGGAGGACCGGGGAGCTGTTTTTT,CASSMSGRRTGELFF
TRBJ1-4,TRBV10-2,TRBD1,-,TGCGCCAGCAGTCTCGGGACAGCTAATGAAAAACTGTTTTTT,CASSLGTANEKLFF
TRBJ1-3,TRBV19,-,-,TGTGCCAGTAGTATAGAGGGGGCAGGTGGAAACACCATATATTTT,CASSIEGAGGNTIYF
TRBJ2-7,TRBV7-9,-,few,TGTGCCAGCAGCTTCACGGGAACGGACGAGCAGTACTTC,CASSFTGTDEQYF
TRBJ2-1,TRBV19,-,-,TGTGCCAGTACCATCCGAGGGGGGGACGGTGAGCAGTTCTTC,CASTIRGGDGEQFF
TRBJ2-3,TRBV4-1,-,many,TGCGCCAGCAGCCAGCCCAGTACAGATACGCAGTATTTT,CASSQPSTDTQYF
TRBJ2-1,TRBV6-1,-,few,TGTGCCAGCAGTGAAGCGAGGGTAGGCAATGAGCAGTTCTTC,CASSEARVGNEQFF
TRBJ2-2,TRBV21-1,-,few,TGTGCCAGCAGCACACTCTCCGGGGGGGCATCCGGGGAGCTGTTTTTT,CASSTLSGGASGELFF
TRBJ2-1,TRBV5-6,TRBD2,-,TGTGCCAGCAGCTCGGGACTAGCGGTCTACAATGAGCAGTTCTTC,CASSSGLAVYNEQFF
TRBJ1-2,TRBV28,-,few,TGTGCCAGCACATTAGACAGGAACTATGGCTACACCTTC,CASTLDRNYGYTF
TRBJ1-2,TRBV30,-,few,TGTGCCTGGAGCGTACGGGGAAACTATGGCTACACCTTC,CAWSVRGNYGYTF
TRBJ1-2,TRBV19,-,few,TGTGCCAGTAGTCCCGGACAGAACTATGGCTACACCTTC,CASSPGQNYGYTF
TRBJ2-5,TRBV28,TRBD1,-,TGTGCCAGCAGTTTATGGGGACAGGGCCAAGAGACCCAGTACTTC,CASSLWGQGQETQYF
TRBJ2-5,TRBV9,-,few,TGTGCCAGCAGCGTTTACGGGGGACTAGAGACCCAGTACTTC,CASSVYGGLETQYF
TRBJ1-5,TRBV27,TRBD1,few,TGTGCCAGCGGGATACAGGGGCCGCTTTTGTCCAATCAGCCCCAGCATTTT,CASGIQGPLLSNQPQHF
TRBJ1-5,TRBV19,-,-,TGTGCCAGTAGACACAGGGATAATCAGCCCCAGCATTTT,CASRHRDNQPQHF
TRBJ2-3,TRBV9,TRBD2,-,TGTGCCAGCAGCGTAGGGGCTAGCGGGGGGGCAACAGATACGCAGTATTTT,CASSVGASGGATDTQYF
TRBJ2-7,TRBV7-9,-,-,TGTGCCACCAGCAGGGGCGAGCAGTACTTC,CATSRGEQYF
TRBJ1-2,TRBV29-1,-,-,TGCAGCGTTGAAGGGCCAGGCTATGGCTACACCTTC,CSVEGPGYGYTF
TRBJ2-3,TRBV28,TRBD2,-,TGTGCCAGCAGTCCAGCGGGGGGGCTTACAGATACGCAGTATTTT,CASSPAGGLTDTQYF
TRBJ2-3,TRBV6-6,TRBD1,-,TGTGCCAGCAGTACCCGACAGGGGGCGTACACAGATACGCAGTATTTT,CASSTRQGAYTDTQYF
TRBJ2-1,TRBV18,-,-,TGTGCCAGCTCACCACTCTCGGGACAAGGCGCCAATGAGCAGTTCTTC,CASSPLSGQGANEQFF
TRBJ2-7,TRBV4-1,TRBD1,few,TGCGCCAGCAGCCAGAAGACAGGGTTGGGCTCCTACGAGCAGTACTTC,CASSQKTGLGSYEQYF
TRBJ1-4,TRBV5-1,TRBD1,-,TGCGCCAGCAGTTCTACAGGGGCGGGTGAAAAACTGTTTTTT,CASSSTGAGEKLFF
TRBJ1-5,TRBV15,TRBD1,few,TGTGCCACCAGCAGAGATGGACAGGGACCCCAGCATTTT,CATSRDGQGPQHF
TRBJ2-3,TRBV4-2,TRBD2,-,TGTGCCAGCAGCCAAGTGGGGGCGGGAGGGCCGGGAGATACGCAGTATTTT,CASSQVGAGGPGDTQYF
TRBJ1-1,TRBV28,TRBD1,-,TGTGCCAGCAGTTTAGACAGGGGGCGGACTGAAGCTTTCTTT,CASSLDRGRTEAFF
TRBJ1-5,TRBV6-1,-,-,TGTGCCAGCACCGACACCGGGGGCAATCAGCCCCAGCATTTT,CASTDTGGNQPQHF